A single sample gave rise to the 29 T cell receptor beta chains below, sequenced in a study of blood T cell repertoires in COVID-19 (dated by TCRdb to about 2020). The library was obtained by the immunoSEQ multiplex PCR assay. The table comes from immuneACCESS by way of TCRdb, which keeps in-frame sequences with V and J called. Part of the clones is missing from these tables; in studies checked, under half for an unresolved V gene and the rest for unknown reasons. The sample records 150,000 to 200,000 clones, roughly 79% of which are singletons. Roughly 12% of the sample belongs to the ten largest clones. The sample taken for sequencing was peripheral blood. The receptors originated from a woman older than 75 with COVID-19, enrolled during active disease.

This chain joins TRBV13 and TRBJ2-3, with D perhaps TRBD2 (5 bases). V lost 2 bases and J 3 bases, leaving 18 bases between the germline ends. The CDR3 loop spans 17 amino acids. Germline V gene lookup returns CDR1 PRHDT and CDR2 FYEKMQ (reference sequence). CDR3 nucleotide sequence: TGTGCCAGCAGCTTAAGGGTTGGTGGACTCCTTACAGATACGCAGTATTTT. Protein sequence: CASSLRVGGLLTDTQYF.

This chain links TRBV19 with TRBJ2-1; 14 nucleotides agree with TRBD2. V shed 4 bases and J 5 bases; nucleotides not matched to a gene: 10. The CDR3 has 18 residues. The germline V gene has CDR1 LNHDA and CDR2 SQIVND (reference sequence). CDR3 amino acids: CASSTSPGLAGENNEQFF. For the CDR3, the DNA is TGTGCCAGTAGTACCAGCCCGGGACTAGCGGGAGAGAACAATGAGCAGTTCTTC.

In this sample, this clone turned up a few times. V usage is TRBV18 and J usage is TRBJ2-1; D not resolved. Deletions cut 4 bases from V and 4 bases from J, with 17 bases between. The CDR3 sequence is 16 residues long. Germline loops: CDR1 KGHSH, CDR2 LQKENI. The CDR3 DNA reads TGTGCCAGCTCACTACACACAGTCACAGAGTACAATGAGCAGTTCTTC. Its translation is CASSLHTVTEYNEQFF.

This chain connects TRBV6-5 to TRBJ1-5; perhaps TRBD1 as D (5 bases). The V gene's germline CDR1 is MNHEY and CDR2 SVGAGI. This CDR3 region has 15 residues. The V end was cut by 6 bases, the J end by 0 bases, with 12 bases between. This CDR3 reads CASRGRGPSNQPQHF. The CDR3 region has the DNA TGTGCCAGCAGGGGGAGGGGACCTAGCAATCAGCCCCAGCATTTT.

The chain recombines TRBV11-3 with TRBJ2-3; no clear D. CDR3 length equals 14 residues. Germline CDR1 reads SGHNT; CDR2 reads YENEEA. The germline V and J ends were trimmed by 7 bases and 2 bases, with 13 bases remaining between them. In DNA form, the CDR3 reads TGTGCCAGCACCAACGGTGTAGCCACAGATACGCAGTATTTT. Translated, it gives CASTNGVATDTQYF.

The chain recombines TRBV4-3 with TRBJ1-6; D possibly corresponds to TRBD1 (6 bases). The CDR3 has 14 residues. V gave up 2 bases and J gave up 7 bases, with 9 bases separating them. CDR1 and CDR2 from the germline V gene are LGHNA and YSLEER. CDR3 in amino acids: CASSQTQGNSPLHF. The DNA of the CDR3 is TGCGCCAGCAGCCAAACGCAGGGGAATTCACCCCTCCACTTT.

This clone showed up many times. The chain carries TRBV3-1 (or the pseudogene TRBV3-2) and TRBJ2-5; 7 bases agree with TRBD1. Trimming took 4 bases from V and 3 from J; bases not matched to a gene: 2. Germline lookup yields CDR1 LGHDT and CDR2 YNNKEL (reference sequence). CDR3 length: 13 amino acids. This chain's CDR3 is CASSRQGEETQYF. The CDR3 DNA sequence: TGTGCCAGCAGCCGACAGGGAGAAGAGACCCAGTACTTC.

The chain combines TRBV4-3 with TRBJ1-2; 10 nucleotides line up with TRBD1. CDR1 is LGHNA and CDR2 is YSLEER in the germline V gene. Trimming took 1 base from V and 5 from J; bases not matched to a gene: 1. The CDR3 consists of 14 residues. This CDR3 is CASSQGTGGYGYTF. CDR3 nucleotides: TGCGCCAGCAGCCAAGGGACAGGGGGTTATGGCTACACCTTC.

The chain has TRBV28 and TRBJ1-4, with 7 bases identical to TRBD1. V was pared by 10 bases and J by 5 bases, with 10 bases of the junction left unmatched. The CDR3 has 14 residues. Germline CDR1 reads MDHEN; CDR2 reads SYDVKM. The CDR3 DNA is TGTGCCACGTTCTTGGGGACAGAGAATGAAAAACTGTTTTTT. Translation: CATFLGTENEKLFF.

V gene TRBV20-1 combines with J gene TRBJ1-1, with 8 nucleotides matching TRBD1. V lost 6 bases to trimming and J lost 5 bases; unmatched junction nucleotides: 2. CDR1 and CDR2 (germline): DFQATT, SNEGSKA (reference sequence). The CDR3 extends over 11 amino acids. Here the CDR3 DNA reads TGCAGTGCCCGGACAGGGACTGAAGCTTTCTTT. Translated: CSARTGTEAFF.

This clone was seen only once. The rearrangement uses TRBV18 and TRBJ1-3; a possible D gene is TRBD1 (5 bases). CDR3 length equals 13 residues. V lost 6 bases and J lost 7, with 13 bases in between. Germline loops: CDR1 KGHSH, CDR2 LQKENI. CDR3 nucleotides: TGTGCCAGCTCCCCCTATGGGGGGAACACCATATATTTT. Translation: CASSPYGGNTIYF.

V and J are TRBV9 and TRBJ2-2; 7 positions match TRBD2. The germline CDR1 and CDR2 sequences are SGDLS and YYNGEE. This CDR3 comprises 16 residues. The trim removed 0 bases at V and 3 bases at J, leaving 5 bases unmatched. Here the CDR3 reads CASSVAAGEHTGELFF. The CDR3 coding sequence is TGTGCCAGCAGCGTAGCTGCGGGGGAGCACACCGGGGAGCTGTTTTTT.

This chain links TRBV29-1 with TRBJ1-2; 10 bases agree with TRBD1. V lost 4 bases to trimming and J lost 2 bases; unmatched junction nucleotides: 1. CDR1 and CDR2 (germline): SQVTM, ANQGSEA. The CDR3 has 13 amino acids. As DNA, the CDR3 is TGCAGCGTTGGGGACAGGGGAAACTATGGCTACACCTTC. Translation: CSVGDRGNYGYTF. Together with reference TRBV29-1 and TRBJ1-2, the CDR3 gives the full variable domain: SAVISQKPSRDICQRGTSLTIQCQVDSQVTMMFWYRQQPGQSLTLIATANQGSEATYESGFVIDKFPISRPNLTFSTLTVSNMSPEDSSIYLCSVGDRGNYGYTFGSGTRLTVV.

The genes are TRBV5-8 and TRBJ2-7; possible D gene TRBD1, 6 bases. CDR1 and CDR2 (germline): SGHTS, YDEGEE. The V end was cut by 1 base, the J end by 0 bases, with 8 bases between. The length of the CDR3 is 14 residues. The chain's CDR3 is CASSLTGSSYEQYF. For the CDR3, the DNA is TGTGCCAGCAGCTTGACAGGGAGCTCCTACGAGCAGTACTTC.

The chain carries TRBV3-1 (or the pseudogene TRBV3-2) and TRBJ2-6, with D maybe TRBD1 (5 bases). CDR3 length: 15 residues. CDR1 is LGHDT and CDR2 is YNNKEL in the germline V gene (reference sequence). The ends were cut back, 3 bases at V and 4 bases at J, with 10 bases in the middle. CDR3 residues: CASSQVRVGANVLTF. CDR3 DNA: TGTGCCAGCAGCCAGGTCAGGGTAGGGGCCAACGTCCTGACTTTC.

The chain employs TRBV3-1 (or the pseudogene TRBV3-2) and TRBJ2-1; TRBD2 is a possible D gene (6 bases). V dropped 0 bases and J dropped 8 bases, with 8 bases sitting between them. The CDR3 has 13 residues. In germline, CDR1 is LGHDT, CDR2 YNNKEL (reference sequence). CDR3 loop: CASSQDAGYEQFF. The CDR3 DNA is TGTGCCAGCAGCCAAGACGCGGGGTATGAGCAGTTCTTC.

The CDR3 bases are TGTGCCACCAGTGAGCAACAGAGATCGAACACTGAAGCTTTCTTT. The encoded protein is CATSEQQRSNTEAFF. The chain is built from TRBV24-1 and TRBJ1-1; D is undetermined. CDR1 and CDR2 from the germline V gene are KGHDR and SFDVKD. The V end was cut by 4 bases, the J end by 1 base, with 12 bases between. This CDR3 spans 15 amino acids.

The rearrangement joins TRBV27 to TRBJ2-2; D ambiguous. V dropped 5 bases and J dropped 6 bases, with 10 bases sitting between them. This CDR3 contains 13 residues. Germline-derived CDR1 and CDR2 are MNHEY and SMNVEV (reference sequence). The CDR3 is CASSESYSGELFF. The CDR3 coding sequence is TGTGCCAGCAGTGAAAGCTATTCCGGGGAGCTGTTTTTT.

This clone has just one count. The rearrangement joins TRBV29-1 to TRBJ1-1; D not resolved. Germline loops: CDR1 SQVTM, CDR2 ANQGSEA. V was clipped by 3 bases and J by 8 bases, with 4 bases between them. The CDR3 contains 9 residues. The CDR3 protein is CSVDQEAFF. The CDR3 DNA reads TGCAGCGTTGATCAAGAAGCTTTCTTT.

The rearrangement uses TRBV5-1 and TRBJ2-3; possibly TRBD2 for D (6 bases). Germline CDR1 and CDR2: SGHRS and YFSETQ. The CDR3 is 14 residues long. Trimming cost V 5 bases and J 1 base, with 11 bases left between them. CDR3 residues: CASSSGSGTDTQYF. The CDR3 nucleotides are TGCGCCAGCAGTTCCGGGAGCGGCACAGATACGCAGTATTTT.

V gene TRBV4-2 combines with J gene TRBJ2-4; D remains ambiguous. Trimming cost V 1 base and J 5 bases, with 12 bases left between them. The CDR3 spans 15 residues. Germline V CDR1 and CDR2: LGHNA, YNFKEQ. The CDR3 bases are TGTGCCAGCAGCCAAGCGGCCAGCGAGCAAAACATTCAGTACTTC. As protein: CASSQAASEQNIQYF.

Comments on this clone: At the DNA level, this CDR3 is encoded by other sequences in the same sample as well. CDR3 coding DNA: TGCAGCGTTGGGGGGGGGTATGGCTACACCTTC. It specifies CSVGGGYGYTF. V is TRBV29-1 and J is TRBJ1-2; a weak D match, TRBD1 (5 bases). The CDR3 is 11 residues long. Deletions cut 4 bases from V and 5 bases from J, with 8 bases between. The V gene's germline CDR1 is SQVTM and CDR2 ANQGSEA.

The rearrangement joins TRBV12-3 or TRBV12-4 to TRBJ2-7, with D possibly matching TRBD1 (6 bases). Trimming pared 7 bases from V and 3 bases from J, leaving 10 bases between. The CDR3 totals 12 residues. CDR3 DNA: TGTGCCAGCACGGACAGCTTCTACGAGCAGTACTTC. It encodes CASTDSFYEQYF.

In nucleotides, the CDR3 is TGTGCCAGCAGTCTAGGGACTAGCGGGAGGGCCGGGGAGACCCAGTACTTC. This codes for CASSLGTSGRAGETQYF. The genes are TRBV5-4 and TRBJ2-5; TRBD2 aligns across 16 bases. V dropped 5 bases and J dropped 5; count of bases not matched to a gene: 9. CDR3 size: 17 residues. The germline V gene has CDR1 SGHNT and CDR2 YYREEE (reference sequence).

The chain employs TRBV28 and TRBJ2-7, with 9 nucleotides matching TRBD1. The germline V gene encodes CDR1 MDHEN and CDR2 SYDVKM. V shed 6 bases and J 5 bases; nucleotides not matched to a gene: 5. This CDR3 region has 13 residues. The CDR3 DNA reads as TGTGCCAGCAGGGGGACAGGGTCCCACGAGCAGTACTTC. This gives the protein CASRGTGSHEQYF.

V and J are TRBV3-1 (or the pseudogene TRBV3-2) and TRBJ2-7; D is perhaps TRBD1 (6 bases). Germline CDR1 and CDR2: LGHDT and YNNKEL (reference sequence). V was cut by 1 base and J by 1 base, with 11 bases left in between. There are 15 residues in the CDR3. The CDR3 here is CASSQGGGSSYEQYF. Here the CDR3 DNA reads TGTGCCAGCAGCCAAGGTGGGGGCAGTTCCTACGAGCAGTACTTC.

V is TRBV5-4 and J is TRBJ2-3; 12 bases match TRBD2. This CDR3 comprises 14 residues. From germline, CDR1 is SGHNT and CDR2 YYREEE (reference sequence). Trimming at V came to 1 base and at J to 13 bases, leaving 7 bases not matched to a gene. In nucleotides, the CDR3 is TGTGCCAGCAGCTTGACGACTAGCGGGGGTACAAAGTATTTT. Translation gives CASSLTTSGGTKYF.

The chain recombines TRBV6-6 with TRBJ2-1; 10 bases agree with TRBD1. Germline trimming cut 5 bases from V and 6 bases from J; bases unmatched to any gene: 10. Germline lookup yields CDR1 MNHNY and CDR2 SVGAGI (reference sequence). CDR3 length: 16 amino acids. The CDR3 nucleotides read TGTGCCAGCAGTATGACCGGGACAGGGGTGAGCAATGAGCAGTTCTTC. It yields the protein CASSMTGTGVSNEQFF.

The chain couples TRBV2 to TRBJ2-3; 8 bases match TRBD1. Per germline, CDR1 SNHLY and CDR2 FYNNEI. Trimming took 7 bases from V and 4 from J; bases not matched to a gene: 10. The CDR3 length is 15 residues. The CDR3 sequence: CASTQTRTGPDTQYF. The CDR3 coding sequence is TGTGCCAGCACCCAGACGAGGACAGGGCCAGATACGCAGTATTTT.